These 24 T cell receptor beta chains share one sample of origin, sequenced in a study of Ad26.COV2.S vaccination and SARS-CoV-2 variants. Treatment defined: around 19 received Ad26.COV2.S at low or high dose, single or two shots; 5 received placebo; per-sample allocation not given. Day 63 after the first vaccine or placebo injection was the time point for sampling. Data came from immunoSEQ multiplex PCR; TCRdb stores just in-frame clones and leaves some out. The sample carries roughly 380,000 clones, around 90% recorded once. Sequenced material: peripheral blood, taken in a trial of Ad26.COV2.S vaccine versus placebo. These receptors were taken from a person aged 18-60 years who received the Ad26.COV2.S COVID-19 vaccine or a placebo.

The genes are TRBV15 and TRBJ2-4; D tentatively reads TRBD1 or TRBD2 (5 bases each). CDR1 and CDR2 from the germline V gene are LNHNV and YYDKDF (reference sequence). The CDR3 extends over 17 amino acids. Trimming removed 8 bases from V and 0 bases from J, with 20 bases in between. CDR3 residues: CATARRGRQLAKNIQYF. Written as DNA, the CDR3 is TGTGCCACCGCGAGACGGGGCAGGCAACTAGCCAAAAACATTCAGTACTTC.

V and J are TRBV13 and TRBJ2-6; D gene uncertain. The CDR3 covers 13 residues. The germline gives CDR1 PRHDT, CDR2 FYEKMQ (reference sequence). The germline V and J ends were trimmed by 0 bases and 4 bases, with 1 base remaining between them. CDR3 DNA sequence: TGTGCCAGCAGCTTAGGCGGGGCCAACGTCCTGACTTTC. Protein product: CASSLGGANVLTF.

This clone was observed once. In DNA, the CDR3 is TGTGCCAGCAGTTACTCAGGGTACAGGGACTACGAGCAGTACTTC. This gives the protein CASSYSGYRDYEQYF. The rearrangement uses TRBV6-5 and TRBJ2-7; tentatively, D is TRBD1 (6 bases). Germline V CDR1 and CDR2: MNHEY, SVGAGI. Trimming cost V 0 bases and J 3 bases, with 12 bases left between them. The CDR3 has 15 amino acids.

The chain couples TRBV9 to TRBJ1-1; unclear D gene. V was cut by 0 bases and J by 0 bases, with 3 bases left in between. The CDR3 has 13 amino acids. The germline CDR1 and CDR2 sequences are SGDLS and YYNGEE. The CDR3 reads CASSVEVNTEAFF. The CDR3 coding sequence is TGTGCCAGCAGCGTAGAGGTGAACACTGAAGCTTTCTTT.

The gene calls are TRBV6-5 and TRBJ2-7; 7 bases fit TRBD1. Germline assignment: CDR1 MNHEY and CDR2 SVGAGI. Trimming removed 6 bases from V and 7 bases from J; junction bases left unmatched: 12. This CDR3 region has 14 residues. CDR3 coding DNA: TGTGCCAGCAGAACGGGACAGTCCCTCTGGGAGCAGTACTTC. The encoded protein is CASRTGQSLWEQYF.

V and J are TRBV18 and TRBJ2-1, with TRBD1 matching 9 bases. The CDR3 contains 14 residues. Germline-derived CDR1 and CDR2 are KGHSH and LQKENI. J gave up 5 bases and V 5 bases, and 4 bases lay outside the gene matches. The CDR3 region is CASSGTGLNNEQFF. The CDR3 DNA reads TGTGCCAGCTCAGGGACAGGGCTCAACAATGAGCAGTTCTTC. The full variable domain, its missing parts supplied by reference TRBV18 and TRBJ2-1, is NAGVMQNPRHLVRRRGQEARLRCSPMKGHSHVYWYRQLPEEGLKFMVYLQKENIIDESGMPKERFSAEFPKEGPSILRIQQVVRGDSAAYFCASSGTGLNNEQFFGPGTRLTVL.

V and J are TRBV19 and TRBJ1-2; D perhaps matches TRBD1 (5 bases). The length of the CDR3 is 15 residues. The ends were cut back, 4 bases at V and 10 bases at J, with 22 bases in the middle. The germline CDR1 and CDR2 sequences are LNHDA and SQIVND (reference sequence). This chain's CDR3 is CASSSPGHAREIYTF. The CDR3 nucleotides read TGTGCCAGTAGTAGTCCCGGACACGCCCGGGAGATCTACACCTTC.

The chain uses TRBV7-9 and TRBJ2-7; 9 positions match TRBD1. The CDR3 covers 15 residues. CDR1 SEHNR and CDR2 FQNEAQ come from the germline V gene (reference sequence). The V gene end was trimmed by 1 base and the J gene end by 2 bases; junction bases not matched to a gene: 3. CDR3 bases: TGTGCCAGCAGCTTAGGGGACAGGGTAACCTACGAGCAGTACTTC. This gives the protein CASSLGDRVTYEQYF.

The sample holds a few counts of this clone. The chain couples TRBV6-2 or TRBV6-3 to TRBJ1-1; 7 bases line up with TRBD1. The CDR3 length is 14 residues. Germline CDR1 and CDR2: MNHEY and SVGEGT. With V trimmed by 4 bases and J by 2 bases, 4 bases remained unmatched. DNA for the CDR3: TGTGCCAGCAGTTGGACAGGTCCCAACACTGAAGCTTTCTTT. Encoded protein: CASSWTGPNTEAFF.

The CDR3: CASSLGAPWVAGGPSEQFF. The CDR3 nucleotides read TGTGCCAGCAGCTTAGGAGCCCCCTGGGTAGCGGGGGGGCCCAGTGAGCAGTTCTTC. This rearrangement joins TRBV7-6 to TRBJ2-1, with 11 bases aligning to TRBD2. The CDR3 totals 19 residues. V shed 1 base and J 9 bases; nucleotides not matched to a gene: 17. Per the germline V gene, CDR1 is SGHVS and CDR2 is FNYEAQ.

The chain has TRBV7-2 and TRBJ2-1; D is possibly TRBD2 (5 bases). The V and J ends lost 2 bases and 8 bases respectively, with 19 bases between them. The germline V gene encodes CDR1 SGHTA and CDR2 FQGNSA. The length of the CDR3 is 16 residues. The CDR3 reads CASSLNFLEDRDEQFF. The CDR3 DNA reads as TGTGCCAGCAGCTTAAATTTTTTGGAGGATCGGGATGAGCAGTTCTTC.

This sequence joins TRBV4-2 and TRBJ2-7; tentatively, D is TRBD1 (6 bases). In germline, CDR1 is LGHNA, CDR2 YNFKEQ. The ends were cut back, 0 bases at V and 1 base at J, with 22 bases in the middle. The CDR3 is 19 amino acids. The CDR3 coding sequence is TGTGCCAGCAGCCAAGATCACATCCTGGAGACGGGGACATCCTACGAGCAGTACTTC. The encoded protein is CASSQDHILETGTSYEQYF.

The genes are TRBV19 and TRBJ1-1; the D is unclear. The germline V gene has CDR1 LNHDA and CDR2 SQIVND (reference sequence). The ends were cut back, 7 bases at V and 0 bases at J, with 15 bases in the middle. The CDR3 consists of 15 residues. CDR3 in amino acids: CASTRRARMNTEAFF. DNA of the CDR3: TGTGCCAGTACTCGAAGGGCCCGAATGAACACTGAAGCTTTCTTT.

V is TRBV4-1 and J is TRBJ2-3; the match to TRBD2 covers 7 bases. Looked up from germline, CDR1 is MGHRA and CDR2 is YSYEKL. The CDR3 has 16 residues. The J segment lost 7 bases and the V segment lost 2 bases, leaving 12 bases of the junction unmatched. CDR3 coding DNA: TGCGCCAGCAGCCAATTAGGCAGGCAGGGAGGGAATACGCAGTATTTT. Translation gives CASSQLGRQGGNTQYF.

This clone was counted a single time. The genes are TRBV27 and TRBJ2-7; 8 bases agree with TRBD1. After removal of 4 bases from V and 5 bases from J, the junction contained 7 bases not matched to a gene. The CDR3 spans 14 residues. Germline values: CDR1 MNHEY, CDR2 SMNVEV (reference sequence). The CDR3 spells CASSSRQGSNEQYF. CDR3 coding DNA: TGTGCCAGCAGTTCCCGACAGGGGAGCAACGAGCAGTACTTC.

A note on this clone: Other nucleotide sequences in the sample specify the same CDR3. The chain has TRBV9 and TRBJ2-1; D unresolved. Germline assignment: CDR1 SGDLS and CDR2 YYNGEE. The CDR3 sequence is 12 residues long. The V gene lost 0 bases and the J gene lost 8 bases, with 6 bases spanning the gap. For the CDR3, the DNA is TGTGCCAGCAGCGTAGCGGGCGATGAGCAGTTCTTC. Translating it yields CASSVAGDEQFF.

In nucleotides, the CDR3 is TGTGCCAGCAGAACGGGGGGGCCCGGGCATGGCTACACCTTC. It translates to CASRTGGPGHGYTF. The chain combines TRBV6-5 with TRBJ1-2, with D maybe TRBD1 (6 bases). The CDR3 is 14 amino acids. V lost 6 bases and J 6 bases, leaving 17 bases between the germline ends. Germline V gene sequence: CDR1 MNHEY, CDR2 SVGAGI.

The V call is TRBV18, the J call TRBJ1-1; possible D gene TRBD1, 6 bases. Germline assignment: CDR1 KGHSH and CDR2 LQKENI. V lost 0 bases, J lost 0 bases, and 11 bases lay in between. The CDR3 spans 16 residues. CDR3: CASSPPADRLNTEAFF. The CDR3 DNA reads TGTGCCAGCTCACCACCGGCGGACAGATTGAACACTGAAGCTTTCTTT.

The V and J genes are TRBV2 and TRBJ1-1, with D perhaps matching TRBD1 (5 bases). Per germline, CDR1 SNHLY and CDR2 FYNNEI. The CDR3 runs 13 residues. The CDR3 DNA is TGTGCTCACCAGGGCAGGGAGAGCACTGAAGCTTTCTTT. Translation gives CAHQGRESTEAFF.

This chain joins TRBV11-1 and TRBJ1-6; 8 nucleotides align to TRBD1. There are 15 residues in the CDR3. Germline-derived CDR1 and CDR2 are SGHAT and FQDESV (reference sequence). J was trimmed by 5 bases and V by 1 base; bases with no gene match: 1. The chain's CDR3 is CASSLGQGNNSPLHF. CDR3 coding DNA: TGTGCCAGCAGCTTAGGACAGGGGAATAATTCACCCCTCCACTTT.

V is TRBV5-1 and J is TRBJ2-7; TRBD2 might be the D (5 bases). Germline V gene data show CDR1 as SGHRS and CDR2 as YFSETQ. Trimming removed 0 bases at V and 3 bases at J, with 10 bases between. The CDR3 is 14 residues long. The CDR3 spells CASSLGGEGYEQYF. CDR3 bases: TGCGCCAGCAGCTTGGGGGGAGAGGGCTACGAGCAGTACTTC. Full variable domain (missing parts from reference TRBV5-1 and TRBJ2-7): KAGVTQTPRYLIKTRGQQVTLSCSPISGHRSVSWYQQTPGQGLQFLFEYFSETQRNKGNFPGRFSGRQFSNSRSEMNVSTLELGDSALYLCASSLGGEGYEQYFGPGTRLTVT.

The chain has TRBV11-2 and TRBJ2-4; D gene unclear. This CDR3 region has 11 residues. V shed 5 bases and J shed 2 bases, with 1 base lying between them. CDR1 is SGHAT, CDR2 FQNNGV, per germline. CDR3 in DNA: TGTGCCAGCAGCCCCAAAAACATTCAGTACTTC. Encoded protein: CASSPKNIQYF.

The chain carries TRBV4-2 and TRBJ2-7; D perhaps matches TRBD2 (6 bases). Germline V gene sequence: CDR1 LGHNA, CDR2 YNFKEQ. The CDR3 sequence is 14 residues long. V shed 4 bases and J shed 5 bases, with 15 bases lying between them. CDR3 region: CASSPGPGDHEQYF. For the CDR3, the DNA is TGTGCCAGCAGCCCTGGACCGGGGGACCACGAGCAGTACTTC.

This clone was seen just once. The V gene is TRBV5-6, the J gene TRBJ2-3; D is unresolved. The CDR3 is 13 amino acids. Germline CDR1 reads SGHDT; CDR2 reads YYEEEE. V gave up 1 base and J gave up 2 bases, with 5 bases separating them. The CDR3 bases are TGTGCCAGCAGCTTGCCAGCCACAGATACGCAGTATTTT. It yields the protein CASSLPATDTQYF.